This entry lists 5 T cell receptor beta chains sequenced from one sample in a study of technical replicates of blood from a handful of donors. The repertoire was sequenced with immunoSEQ multiplex PCR; TCRdb's copy has only in-frame clones and lacks some. The sample lists under 85,000 clones; approximately 83% were seen once. Sequenced: PBMCs. Source of these receptors: a human donor in good health. Some clones in this sample may be carry-over from other donors' samples.

V and J are TRBV27 and TRBJ2-1, with TRBD2 as a possible D gene (5 bases). The CDR3 length is 14 residues. Trimming removed 5 bases from V and 5 bases from J, with 13 bases in between. Per germline, CDR1 MNHEY and CDR2 SMNVEV (reference sequence). CDR3 amino acids: CASSPGSGDNEQFF. The CDR3 DNA sequence: TGTGCCAGCAGTCCTGGGAGTGGCGACAATGAGCAGTTCTTC.

This sequence joins TRBV5-3 and TRBJ1-4; 7 positions match TRBD1. TRBV5-3 is sorted into the ORF group, with uncertain function. The V and J ends lost 4 bases and 5 bases, in that order; junction bases with no gene match: 8. There are 15 residues in the CDR3. CDR3 loop: CARSKPGGHNEKLFF. CDR3 DNA sequence: TGTGCCAGAAGCAAGCCAGGGGGACACAATGAAAAACTGTTTTTT.

This sequence joins TRBV7-2 and TRBJ1-2; D uncertain. The V gene's germline CDR1 is SGHTA and CDR2 FQGNSA. Trimming stripped 0 bases from V and 0 bases from J, with 14 bases between. The CDR3 has 17 residues. The CDR3 spells CASSLARSRISNYGYTF. The CDR3 region has the DNA TGTGCCAGCAGCTTAGCCCGGTCGAGGATTTCTAACTATGGCTACACCTTC.

This rearrangement joins TRBV6-6 to TRBJ2-1, with D perhaps matching TRBD1 (6 bases). The germline V and J ends were trimmed by 6 bases and 0 bases, with 9 bases remaining between them. This CDR3 spans 14 amino acids. In germline, CDR1 is MNHNY, CDR2 SVGAGI (reference sequence). The CDR3 sequence: CASSEGDSYNEQFF. As DNA, the CDR3 is TGTGCCAGCAGCGAGGGGGACTCCTACAATGAGCAGTTCTTC.

The rearrangement links TRBV7-3 to TRBJ2-7; D might be TRBD2 (5 bases). The CDR3 length is 15 residues. Trimming stripped 0 bases from V and 0 bases from J, with 9 bases between. In germline, CDR1 is SGHTA, CDR2 FQGTGA. CDR3 in amino acids: CASSLTGTSSYEQYF. The CDR3 DNA reads as TGTGCCAGCAGCTTAACCGGCACTAGCTCCTACGAGCAGTACTTC.